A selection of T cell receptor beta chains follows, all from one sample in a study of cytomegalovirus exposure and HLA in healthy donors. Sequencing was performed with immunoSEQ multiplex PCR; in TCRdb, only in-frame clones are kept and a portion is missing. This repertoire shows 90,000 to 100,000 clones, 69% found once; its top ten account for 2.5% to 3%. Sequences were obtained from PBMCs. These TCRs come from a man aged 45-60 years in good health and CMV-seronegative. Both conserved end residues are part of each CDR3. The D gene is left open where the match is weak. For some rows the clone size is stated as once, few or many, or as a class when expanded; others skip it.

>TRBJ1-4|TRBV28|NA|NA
CASSLPDRYNEKLFF
TGTGCCAGCAGTTTACCAGACAGATATAATGAAAAACTGTTTTTT
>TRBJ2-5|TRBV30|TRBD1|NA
CACSTGTQETQYF
TGTGCCTGTTCGACAGGGACCCAAGAGACCCAGTACTTC
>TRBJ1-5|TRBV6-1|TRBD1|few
CASRAGTGGNQPQHF
TGTGCCAGCAGAGCCGGGACAGGGGGCAATCAGCCCCAGCATTTT
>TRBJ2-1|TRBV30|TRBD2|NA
CASRTSGTNEQFF
TGTGCCTCCCGGACTAGCGGGACGAATGAGCAGTTCTTC
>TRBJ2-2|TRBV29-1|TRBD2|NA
CSVVASGVNTGELFF
TGCAGCGTTGTGGCTAGCGGAGTGAACACCGGGGAGCTGTTTTTT
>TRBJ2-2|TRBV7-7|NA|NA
CASSLQGSGELFF
TGTGCTAGCAGCTTACAGGGATCCGGGGAGCTGTTTTTT
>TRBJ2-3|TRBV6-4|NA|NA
CASSESSTDTQYF
TGTGCCAGCAGTGAGTCTAGCACAGATACGCAGTATTTT
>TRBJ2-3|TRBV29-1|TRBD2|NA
CSVEVAGGSTDTQYF
TGCAGCGTTGAAGTAGCGGGAGGGAGCACAGATACGCAGTATTTT
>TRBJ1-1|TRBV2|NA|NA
CASKKEWTEAFF
TGTGCCAGCAAAAAGGAGTGGACTGAAGCTTTCTTT
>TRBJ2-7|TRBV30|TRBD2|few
CAWERDGGSYEQYF
TGTGCCTGGGAGCGGGACGGTGGGTCCTACGAGCAGTACTTC
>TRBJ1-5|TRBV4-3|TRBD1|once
CASSQGRGNQPQHF
TGCGCCAGCAGCCAAGGCAGGGGGAATCAGCCCCAGCATTTT
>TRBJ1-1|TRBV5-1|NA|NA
CASSPTLQGNTEAFF
TGCGCCAGCAGCCCGACACTACAGGGGAACACTGAAGCTTTCTTT
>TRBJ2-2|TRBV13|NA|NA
CASRLKVGADTGELFF
TGTGCCAGCAGACTTAAAGTGGGGGCGGACACCGGGGAGCTGTTTTTT
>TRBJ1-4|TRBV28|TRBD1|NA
CASRPYRGQNEKLFF
TGTGCCAGCAGACCCTACAGGGGGCAAAATGAAAAACTGTTTTTT
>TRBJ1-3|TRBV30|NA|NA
CAWSRSSGSGNTIYF
TGTGCCTGGAGTCGGAGTTCGGGCTCTGGAAACACCATATATTTT
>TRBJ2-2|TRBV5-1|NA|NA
CASRLNWAINTGELFF
TGCGCCAGCCGCCTGAATTGGGCTATCAACACCGGGGAGCTGTTTTTT
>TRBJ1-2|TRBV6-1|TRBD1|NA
CASSELDRGGYTF
TGTGCCAGCAGTGAATTGGACAGGGGTGGCTACACCTTC
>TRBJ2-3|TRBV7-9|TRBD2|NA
CASSRQAGGITDTQYF
TGTGCCAGCAGCCGCCAGGCGGGAGGTATAACGGATACGCAGTATTTT
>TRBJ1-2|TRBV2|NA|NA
CASSEGTDYGYTF
TGTGCCAGCAGTGAAGGGACAGACTATGGCTACACCTTC
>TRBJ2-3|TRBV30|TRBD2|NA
CAWTSGYTDTQYF
TGTGCCTGGACTAGCGGTTACACAGATACGCAGTATTTT
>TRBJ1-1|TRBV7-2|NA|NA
CASSSLAAEAFF
TGTGCCAGCAGCTCCCTGGCCGCTGAAGCTTTCTTT
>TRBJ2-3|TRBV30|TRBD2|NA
CAQIAGGPTDTQYF
TGTGCCCAGATAGCGGGAGGCCCTACAGATACGCAGTATTTT
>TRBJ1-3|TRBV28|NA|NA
CASSLIPQDGNTIYF
TGTGCCAGCAGTTTGATCCCCCAGGATGGAAACACCATATATTTT
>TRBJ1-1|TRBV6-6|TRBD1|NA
CASSRTGVEAFF
TGTGCCAGCAGCCGGACAGGGGTCGAAGCTTTCTTT
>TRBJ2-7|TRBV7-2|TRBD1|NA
CASSLRVMTGGDSYEQYF
TGTGCCAGCAGCTTAAGGGTGATGACAGGGGGCGACTCCTACGAGCAGTACTTC
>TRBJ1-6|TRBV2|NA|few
CASRRQGNSPLHF
TGTGCCAGCAGAAGGCAGGGAAATTCACCCCTCCACTTT
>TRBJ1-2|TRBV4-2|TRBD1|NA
CASSQPDRVAGYTF
TGTGCCAGCAGCCAGCCCGACAGGGTTGCTGGCTACACCTTC
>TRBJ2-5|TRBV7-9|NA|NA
CASSSLARETQYF
TGTGCCAGCAGCTCACTAGCACGGGAGACCCAGTACTTC
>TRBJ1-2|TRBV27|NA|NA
CASKGRPDYGYTF
TGTGCCAGTAAAGGGAGGCCTGACTATGGCTACACCTTC
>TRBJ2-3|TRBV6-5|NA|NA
CASSSRARGTDTQYF
TGTGCCAGCAGTTCAAGGGCTAGGGGGACAGATACGCAGTATTTT
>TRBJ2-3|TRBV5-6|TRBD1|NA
CASSLVGQRSTDTQYF
TGTGCCAGCAGCTTGGTGGGACAGCGAAGCACAGATACGCAGTATTTT
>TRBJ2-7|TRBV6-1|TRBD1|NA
CASRDRAVSYEQYF
TGTGCCAGCCGAGACAGGGCAGTCTCCTACGAGCAGTACTTC
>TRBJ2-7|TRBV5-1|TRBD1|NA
CASSWTGANEQYF
TGCGCCAGCAGCTGGACAGGGGCCAACGAGCAGTACTTC
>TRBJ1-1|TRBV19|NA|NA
CASSMWGRRNTEAFF
TGTGCCAGTAGTATGTGGGGCAGGAGGAACACTGAAGCTTTCTTT
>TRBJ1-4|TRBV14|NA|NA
CASSLVVGAAGEKLFF
TGTGCCAGCAGCTTGGTAGTGGGGGCAGCCGGCGAAAAACTGTTTTTT
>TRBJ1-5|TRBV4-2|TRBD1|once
CASSQERTGYTPQHF
TGTGCCAGCAGCCAAGAAAGGACAGGGTATACGCCCCAGCATTTT
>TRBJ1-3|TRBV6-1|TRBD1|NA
CASSAQTGHGNTIYF
TGTGCCAGCAGTGCCCAGACAGGGCATGGAAACACCATATATTTT
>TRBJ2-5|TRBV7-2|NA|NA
CASSLAAGGETQYF
TGTGCCAGCAGCTTAGCAGCAGGAGGGGAGACCCAGTACTTC
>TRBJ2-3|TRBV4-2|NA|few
CASSLLERGTDTQYF
TGTGCCAGCAGCCTTCTAGAGCGGGGCACAGATACGCAGTATTTT
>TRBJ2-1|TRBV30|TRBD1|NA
CAWSVTDRGSYNEQFF
TGTGCCTGGAGTGTGACGGACAGGGGGTCCTACAATGAGCAGTTCTTC
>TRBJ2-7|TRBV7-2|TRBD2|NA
CASSSTSGGHYEQYF
TGTGCCAGCAGCTCCACTAGCGGGGGCCACTACGAGCAGTACTTC
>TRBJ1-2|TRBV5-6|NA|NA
CASSSGTRVYGYTF
TGTGCCAGCAGCAGCGGGACCCGGGTCTATGGCTACACCTTC
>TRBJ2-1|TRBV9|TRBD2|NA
CASSGGGNEQFF
TGTGCCAGCAGCGGGGGGGGCAATGAGCAGTTCTTC
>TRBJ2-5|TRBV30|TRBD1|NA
CAWTRQGQAETQYF
TGTGCCTGGACCCGACAGGGCCAGGCAGAGACCCAGTACTTC
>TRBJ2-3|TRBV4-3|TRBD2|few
CASSQREASGSGTDTQYF
TGCGCCAGCAGCCAACGGGAAGCTAGCGGGAGTGGAACAGATACGCAGTATTTT
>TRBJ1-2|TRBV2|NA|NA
CASSPGRGREGGYTF
TGTGCCAGCAGTCCGGGGCGGGGCAGGGAAGGTGGCTACACCTTC
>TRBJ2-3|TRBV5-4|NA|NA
CASSTFLGNTDTQYF
TGTGCCAGCAGCACGTTTCTAGGAAACACAGATACGCAGTATTTT
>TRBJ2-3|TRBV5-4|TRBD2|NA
CASSLRLAGVADTQYF
TGTGCCAGCAGCTTGCGACTAGCGGGAGTGGCAGATACGCAGTATTTT
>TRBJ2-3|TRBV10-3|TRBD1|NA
CAISTGGMRDTQYF
TGTGCCATCAGCACAGGGGGGATGAGGGATACGCAGTATTTT
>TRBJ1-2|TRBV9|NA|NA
CASTLGGPSYYGYTF
TGTGCCAGCACCCTAGGGGGACCGTCCTACTATGGCTACACCTTC
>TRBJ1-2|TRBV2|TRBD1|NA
CASSGGQGYGYTF
TGTGCCAGCAGCGGGGGACAGGGCTATGGCTACACCTTC